These T cell receptor beta chains were read from a single sample in a study of response to subunit inactivated influenza vaccine. TCRdb re-analysed the RT-PCR reads in MiXCR, keeping a single row per CDR3 protein. The table shows over 750,000 distinct CDR3 sequences, with approximately 22% occurring only once. The sample in question was PBMCs from blood, obtained roughly 5 days after vaccination. These receptor sequences come from a man aged 50 to 59 who received an inactivated influenza vaccine. The CDR3 runs from the conserved cysteine through the conserved F or W. The order of the fields is clone size, J gene, V gene, CDR3 protein. Clone size is given for some rows only: seen once, a few or many times, or a class if the clone is expanded.

>few|TRBJ2-2|TRBV20-1
CSARDGRGAGELFF
>few|TRBJ2-3|TRBV3-1
CASSQMAGGTDTQYF
>few|TRBJ2-3|TRBV4-3
CASSQDTAGGLGPLSDTQYF
>few|TRBJ2-3|TRBV7-2
CASRQTGTDTQYF
>-|TRBJ2-7|TRBV4-2
CASSQGTAFSYEQYF
>-|TRBJ2-7|TRBV10-2
CASTDGWGIYEQYF
>few|TRBJ2-1|TRBV20-1
CSARSGTGGSEQFF
>-|TRBJ2-3|TRBV12-3/TRBV12-4
CASTRLATDTQYF
>-|TRBJ2-2|TRBV6-1
CASSGQLTGELFF
>few|TRBJ2-2|TRBV7-9
CASQAAVWARTGELFF
>few|TRBJ2-2|TRBV10-3
CAISESGFQRTGELFF
>-|TRBJ2-7|TRBV4-2
CASSQTGPNQEQYF
>-|TRBJ2-1|TRBV6-5
CASSYTTTPYNEQFF
>-|TRBJ1-1|TRBV5-1
CASSLGPDMNTEAFF
>many|TRBJ1-2|TRBV4-3
CASSHGQSGYTF
>-|TRBJ2-5|TRBV24-1
CATSDTQETQYF
>few|TRBJ2-1|TRBV13
CASSQNSETGNEQFF
>-|TRBJ2-1|TRBV20-1
CSARGHGRKSSYNEQFF
>-|TRBJ2-5|TRBV7-2
CASSPAAETQYF
>-|TRBJ2-5|TRBV21-1
CASSCPQGDSLQETQYF
>-|TRBJ1-1|TRBV6-1
CASSTRTNTEAFF
>once|TRBJ1-2|TRBV3-1
CASSQGIGSDGYTF
>-|TRBJ2-5|TRBV28
CASSLRGIYQETQYF
>few|TRBJ1-1|TRBV7-2
CASSLAYRLNENTEAFF
>few|TRBJ1-4|TRBV28
CASGTKPNEKLFF
>-|TRBJ2-1|TRBV7-9
CASSAVEGYSYNEQFF
>-|TRBJ2-7|TRBV7-9
CASSFTYRDRGEYEQYF